The TCR beta chain described here comes from a study of early T cells in non-severe SARS-CoV-2 infection. The overall study: Sequencing targeted bulk RNA from unsorted whole blood, leaving chains unpaired.

Individual cDNA molecules were tagged with unique molecular identifiers. One entry per CDR3 protein, called by TCRdb with MiXCR from the 5' RACE reads. Of 100,000 or so distinct CDR3 sequences listed, 15% to 20% are singletons. Sequences were derived from whole blood, sampled at baseline. The TCR originated in an adult who was a healthcare worker with PCR-confirmed SARS-CoV-2 infection or an uninfected control (not recorded which).

The CDR3 nucleotides are TGCGCCAGCAGCCAAGAAGGTACACCCGATACGCAGTATTTT. Protein product: CASSQEGTPDTQYF. The chain employs TRBV4-1 and TRBJ2-3; the D is unclear. V gave up 0 bases and J gave up 6 bases, with 10 bases separating them. The CDR3 extends over 14 amino acids. The germline V gene encodes CDR1 MGHRA and CDR2 YSYEKL.